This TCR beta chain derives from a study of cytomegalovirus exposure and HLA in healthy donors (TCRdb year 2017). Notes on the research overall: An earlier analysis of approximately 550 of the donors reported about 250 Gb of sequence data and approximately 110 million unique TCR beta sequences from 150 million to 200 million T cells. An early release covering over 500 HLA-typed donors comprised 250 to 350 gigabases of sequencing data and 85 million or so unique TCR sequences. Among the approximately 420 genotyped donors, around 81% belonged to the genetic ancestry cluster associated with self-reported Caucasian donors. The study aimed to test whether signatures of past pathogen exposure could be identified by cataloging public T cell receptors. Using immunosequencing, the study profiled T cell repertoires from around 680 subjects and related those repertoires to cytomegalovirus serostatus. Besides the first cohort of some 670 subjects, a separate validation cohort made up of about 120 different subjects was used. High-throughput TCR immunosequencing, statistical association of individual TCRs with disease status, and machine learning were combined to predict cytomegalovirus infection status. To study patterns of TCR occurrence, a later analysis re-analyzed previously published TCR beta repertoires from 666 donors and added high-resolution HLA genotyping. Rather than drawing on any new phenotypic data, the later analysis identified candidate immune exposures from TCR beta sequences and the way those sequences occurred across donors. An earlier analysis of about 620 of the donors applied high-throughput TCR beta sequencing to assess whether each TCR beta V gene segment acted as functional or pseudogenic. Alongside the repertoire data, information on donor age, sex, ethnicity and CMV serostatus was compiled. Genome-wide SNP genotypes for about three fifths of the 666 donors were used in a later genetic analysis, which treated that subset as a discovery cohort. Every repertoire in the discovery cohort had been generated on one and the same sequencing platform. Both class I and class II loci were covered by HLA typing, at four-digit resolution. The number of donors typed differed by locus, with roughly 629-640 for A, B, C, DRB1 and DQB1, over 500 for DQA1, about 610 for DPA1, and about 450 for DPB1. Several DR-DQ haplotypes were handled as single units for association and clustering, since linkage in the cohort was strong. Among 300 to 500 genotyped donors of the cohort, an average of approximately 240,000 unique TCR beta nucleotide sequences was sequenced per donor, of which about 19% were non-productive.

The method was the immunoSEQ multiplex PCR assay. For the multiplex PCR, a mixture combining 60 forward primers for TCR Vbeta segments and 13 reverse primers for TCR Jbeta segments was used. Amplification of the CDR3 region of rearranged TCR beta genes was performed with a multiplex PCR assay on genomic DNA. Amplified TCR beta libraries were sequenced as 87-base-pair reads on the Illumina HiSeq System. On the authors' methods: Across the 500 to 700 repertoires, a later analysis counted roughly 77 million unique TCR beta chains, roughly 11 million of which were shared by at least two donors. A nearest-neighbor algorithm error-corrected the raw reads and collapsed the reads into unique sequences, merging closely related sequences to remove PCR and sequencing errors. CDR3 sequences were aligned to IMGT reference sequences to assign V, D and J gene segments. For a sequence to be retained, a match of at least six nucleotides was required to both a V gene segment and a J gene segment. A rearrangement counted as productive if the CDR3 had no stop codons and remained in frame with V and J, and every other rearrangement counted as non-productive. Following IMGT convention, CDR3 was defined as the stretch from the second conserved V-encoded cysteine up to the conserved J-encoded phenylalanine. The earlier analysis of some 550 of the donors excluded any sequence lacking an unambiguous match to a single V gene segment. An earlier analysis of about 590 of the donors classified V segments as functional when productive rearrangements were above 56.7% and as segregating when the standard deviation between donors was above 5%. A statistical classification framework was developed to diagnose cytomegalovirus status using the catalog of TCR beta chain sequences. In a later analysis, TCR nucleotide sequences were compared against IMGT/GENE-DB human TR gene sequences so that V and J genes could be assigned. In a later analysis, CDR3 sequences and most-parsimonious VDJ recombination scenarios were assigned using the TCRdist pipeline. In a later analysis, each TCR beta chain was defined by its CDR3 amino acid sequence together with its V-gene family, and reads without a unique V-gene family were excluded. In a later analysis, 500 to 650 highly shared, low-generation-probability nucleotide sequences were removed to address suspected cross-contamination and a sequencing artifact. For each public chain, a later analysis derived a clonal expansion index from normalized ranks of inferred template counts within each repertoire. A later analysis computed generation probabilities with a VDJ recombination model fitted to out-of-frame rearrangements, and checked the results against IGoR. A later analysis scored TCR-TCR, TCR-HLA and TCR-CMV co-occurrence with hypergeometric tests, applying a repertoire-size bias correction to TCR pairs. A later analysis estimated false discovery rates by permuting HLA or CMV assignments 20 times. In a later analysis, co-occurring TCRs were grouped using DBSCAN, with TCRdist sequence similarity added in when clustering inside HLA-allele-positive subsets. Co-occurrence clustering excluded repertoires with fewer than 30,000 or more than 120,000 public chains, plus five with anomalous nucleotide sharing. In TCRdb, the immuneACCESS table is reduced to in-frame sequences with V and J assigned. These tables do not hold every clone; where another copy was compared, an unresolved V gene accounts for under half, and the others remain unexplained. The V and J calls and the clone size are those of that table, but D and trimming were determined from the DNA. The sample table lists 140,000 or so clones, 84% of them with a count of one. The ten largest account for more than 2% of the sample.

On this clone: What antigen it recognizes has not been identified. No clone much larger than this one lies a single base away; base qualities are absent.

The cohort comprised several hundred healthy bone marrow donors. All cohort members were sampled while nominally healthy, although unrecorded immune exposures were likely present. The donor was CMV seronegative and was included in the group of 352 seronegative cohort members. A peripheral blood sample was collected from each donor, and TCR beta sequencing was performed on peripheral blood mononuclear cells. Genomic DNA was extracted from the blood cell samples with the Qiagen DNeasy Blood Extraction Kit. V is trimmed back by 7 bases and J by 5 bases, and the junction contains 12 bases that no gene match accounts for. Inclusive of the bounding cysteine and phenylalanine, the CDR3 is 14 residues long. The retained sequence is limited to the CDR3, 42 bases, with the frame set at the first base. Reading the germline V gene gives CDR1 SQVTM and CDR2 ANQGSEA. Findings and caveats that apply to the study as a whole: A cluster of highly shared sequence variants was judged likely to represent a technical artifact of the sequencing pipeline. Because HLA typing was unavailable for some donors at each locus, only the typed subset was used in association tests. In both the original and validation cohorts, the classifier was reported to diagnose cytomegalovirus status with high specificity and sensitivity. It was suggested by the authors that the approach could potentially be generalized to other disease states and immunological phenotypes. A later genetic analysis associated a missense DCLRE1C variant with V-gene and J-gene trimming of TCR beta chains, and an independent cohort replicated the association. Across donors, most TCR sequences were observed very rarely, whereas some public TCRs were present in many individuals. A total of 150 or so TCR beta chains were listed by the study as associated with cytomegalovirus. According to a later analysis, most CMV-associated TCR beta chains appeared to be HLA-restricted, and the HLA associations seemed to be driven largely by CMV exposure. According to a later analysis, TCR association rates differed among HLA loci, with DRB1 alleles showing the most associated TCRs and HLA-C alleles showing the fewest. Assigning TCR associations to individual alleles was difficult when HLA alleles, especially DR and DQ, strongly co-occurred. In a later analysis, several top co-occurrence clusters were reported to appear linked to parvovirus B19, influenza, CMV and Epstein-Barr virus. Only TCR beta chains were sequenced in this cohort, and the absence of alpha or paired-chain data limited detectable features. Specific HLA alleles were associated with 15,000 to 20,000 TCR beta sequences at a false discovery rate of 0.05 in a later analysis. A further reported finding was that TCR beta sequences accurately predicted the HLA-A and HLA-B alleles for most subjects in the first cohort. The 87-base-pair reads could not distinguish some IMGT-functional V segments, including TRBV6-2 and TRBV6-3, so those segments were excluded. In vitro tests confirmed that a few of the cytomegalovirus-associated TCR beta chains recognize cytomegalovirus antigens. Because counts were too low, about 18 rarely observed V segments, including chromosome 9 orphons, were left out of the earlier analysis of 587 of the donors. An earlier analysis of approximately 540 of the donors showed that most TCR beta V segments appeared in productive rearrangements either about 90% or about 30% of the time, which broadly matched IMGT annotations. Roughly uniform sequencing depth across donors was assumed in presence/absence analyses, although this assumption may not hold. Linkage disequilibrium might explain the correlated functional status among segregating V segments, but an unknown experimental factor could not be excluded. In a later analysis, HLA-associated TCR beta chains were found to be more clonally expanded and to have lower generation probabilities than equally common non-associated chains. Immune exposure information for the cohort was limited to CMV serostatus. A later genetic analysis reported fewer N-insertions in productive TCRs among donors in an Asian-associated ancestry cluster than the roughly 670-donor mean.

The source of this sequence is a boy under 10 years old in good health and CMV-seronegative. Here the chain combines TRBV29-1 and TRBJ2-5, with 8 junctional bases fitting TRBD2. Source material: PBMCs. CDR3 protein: CSAAGTRRTETQYF. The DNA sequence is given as TGCAGCGCCGCCGGGACTAGACGTACGGAGACCCAGTACTTC. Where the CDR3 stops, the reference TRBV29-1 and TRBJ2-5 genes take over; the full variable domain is SAVISQKPSRDICQRGTSLTIQCQVDSQVTMMFWYRQQPGQSLTLIATANQGSEATYESGFVIDKFPISRPNLTFSTLTVSNMSPEDSSIYLCSAAGTRRTETQYFGPGTRLLVL.